The text below deals with one T cell receptor beta chain. The antigen remains undetermined. V gave up 6 bases and J gave up 1 base, with 12 bases separating them. The CDR3 consists of 14 residues. Germline CDR1 reads MNHEY; CDR2 reads SVGAGI. The source of the sample is a study of early T cells in non-severe SARS-CoV-2 infection. Study results and caveats: There was a bias toward anti-spike CD8 responses in VDJdb matching, which missed private and CD4 specificities.

Individual cDNA molecules carried attached unique molecular identifiers. TCRdb called the 5' RACE reads again in MiXCR, with one record for every CDR3 protein. Here the sample spans about 70,000 distinct CDR3 sequences, roughly 4.8% being singletons. The sequencing used whole blood, collected at baseline. The chain links TRBV6-5 to TRBJ1-1; a weak D match, TRBD1 (6 bases). The receptor comes from an adult who was a healthcare worker with PCR-confirmed SARS-CoV-2 infection or an uninfected control (not recorded which). The donor label of this sample is uncertain. CDR3 loop: CASRSGTQNTEAFF. In nucleotides, the CDR3 is TGTGCCAGCAGATCCGGGACACAGAACACTGAAGCTTTCTTT.